This T cell receptor beta chain originates from a study of molecular identifiers for immune sequencing clone quantification. Study-level results: Among effectors, clones above 20 RNA copies held over 97% of molecules; among naive cells, under 1%. Spiked Jurkat TCR RNA originating from one cell could reportedly be identified amid about a million naive cells.

Previously described methods with listed TCR primers produced the bulk TCR libraries. TCRdb re-called the PCR reads with MiXCR, one entry per CDR3 protein. The sample shows about 300,000 distinct CDR3 sequences, 20% to 25% of them seen only once. There are 14 residues in the CDR3. Germline lookup yields CDR1 MGHDK and CDR2 SYGVNS. Trimming shortened V by 3 bases and J by 6 bases, and 12 bases separated the two germline ends. This clonotype appeared many times. Its antigen is unknown. In the sort, naive CD8 T cells were defined as CD8+CD4-CCR7+CD45RA+. The sequence derives from a human donor in good health. Some libraries in this study had Jurkat cell RNA spiked in. The sample comprised naive CD8+ T cells from blood, with Jurkat cell RNA spiked in. As for subset: FACS-sorted CD8+CD4-CCR7+CD45RA+ naive T cells. The chain carries TRBV25-1 and TRBJ2-1; D perhaps matches TRBD1 (5 bases). The CDR3 nucleotides read TGTGCCAGCAGTGATGCCGCAGGGTCCAATGAGCAGTTCTTC. Amino acid sequence: CASSDAAGSNEQFF.